This passage covers 18 T cell receptor beta chains from one sample sequenced in a study of blood T cell repertoires in COVID-19. TCRdb keeps only in-frame clones here, not all; method: immunoSEQ multiplex PCR. The table includes about 88,000 clones, more than 85% detected once. The specimen sequenced was peripheral blood. The source of these receptors is a man in his sixties with acute or convalescent COVID-19.

The chain employs TRBV5-6 and TRBJ2-1; 8 bases fit TRBD2. The CDR3 runs to 12 residues. Unmatched junction bases numbered 6, after V lost 4 bases and J lost 12 bases. Germline V gene lookup returns CDR1 SGHDT and CDR2 YYEEEE. DNA for the CDR3: TGTGCCAGCAGCCCCGGACTAGCTGGGCAGTTCTTC. Its translation is CASSPGLAGQFF. Full variable domain (rest looked up from reference TRBV5-6 and TRBJ2-1): DAGVTQSPTHLIKTRGQQVTLRCSPKSGHDTVSWYQQALGQGPQFIFQYYEEEERQRGNFPDRFSGHQFPNYSSELNVNALLLGDSALYLCASSPGLAGQFFGPGTRLTVL.

V usage is TRBV7-9 and J usage is TRBJ1-4, with D perhaps TRBD1 (6 bases). The V gene's germline CDR1 is SEHNR and CDR2 FQNEAQ (reference sequence). Trimming removed 5 bases from V and 8 bases from J, with 15 bases in between. The CDR3 contains 14 residues. The CDR3: CASSPIRGGEKLFF. The CDR3 region has the DNA TGTGCCAGCAGCCCCATCAGGGGCGGGGAAAAACTGTTTTTT.

A few counts support this clone. This sequence joins TRBV27 and TRBJ2-7, with D possibly matching TRBD1 (6 bases). Germline V lookup: CDR1 MNHEY, CDR2 SMNVEV (reference sequence). The CDR3 totals 13 residues. V lost 1 base and J lost 9, with 13 bases in between. The CDR3 loop reads CASSLFGQRRQYF. DNA for the CDR3: TGTGCCAGCAGTTTATTCGGACAGCGGAGGCAGTACTTC.

The rearrangement links TRBV21-1 to TRBJ2-1; the table assigns TRBD2, which was not confirmed against the DNA. TRBV21-1 is listed as a pseudogene. CDR3 length equals 14 residues. CDR3 sequence reads: CASSKGSSYNEQFF. The CDR3 DNA reads TGTGCCAGCAGCAAAGGGAGCTCCTACAATGAGCAGTTCTTC.

This sequence joins TRBV9 and TRBJ2-1, with 7 nucleotides matching TRBD2. This CDR3 has 14 amino acids. With 2 bases clipped from V and 5 bases from J, the junction kept 4 bases outside the gene matches. Germline CDR1 is SGDLS and CDR2 is YYNGEE. Here the CDR3 reads CASSVGLSNNEQFF. As DNA, the CDR3 is TGTGCCAGCAGCGTGGGACTAAGCAACAATGAGCAGTTCTTC.

The chain combines TRBV24-1 with TRBJ2-5; 9 bases align to TRBD1. This CDR3 is built from 14 residues. The V and J ends lost 5 bases and 7 bases, in that order; junction bases with no gene match: 7. Germline values: CDR1 KGHDR, CDR2 SFDVKD. CDR3 coding DNA: TGTGCCACCAGTGTAACAGGGGGCTCAGGGACCCAGTACTTC. This encodes CATSVTGGSGTQYF.

The CDR3, as DNA: TGCGCCAGCAGCTGGACCGGGACAGACACCGGGGAGCTGTTTTTT. This encodes CASSWTGTDTGELFF. This chain links TRBV5-1 with TRBJ2-2, with 7 bases that match TRBD1. J lost 3 bases, V lost 3 bases, and 5 bases had no gene match. Germline-derived CDR1 and CDR2 are SGHRS and YFSETQ. This CDR3 is built from 15 residues.

The genes are TRBV6-2 or TRBV6-3 and TRBJ1-3, with D possibly matching TRBD1 (6 bases). Trimming stripped 5 bases from V and 2 bases from J, with 16 bases between. The CDR3 totals 16 residues. Germline V lookup: CDR1 MNHEY, CDR2 SVGEGT. The CDR3 reads CASSRMGTPTGNTIYF. CDR3 DNA sequence: TGTGCCAGCAGTCGCATGGGGACACCAACTGGAAACACCATATATTTT.

The J gene is TRBJ2-7, the V gene TRBV18; D call uncertain. With 2 bases removed from V and 2 bases from J, the gap between germline ends came to 7 bases. CDR1 and CDR2 (germline): KGHSH, LQKENI. The CDR3 spans 13 residues. CDR3 DNA: TGTGCCAGCTCACCATGGGCTCCCTACGAGCAGTACTTC. The encoded protein is CASSPWAPYEQYF.

The V call is TRBV3-1 (or the pseudogene TRBV3-2), the J call TRBJ2-7, with TRBD2 identical over 8 bases. The CDR3 consists of 14 residues. Germline V gene data show CDR1 as LGHDT and CDR2 as YNNKEL (reference sequence). V lost 5 bases, J lost 0 bases, and 3 bases stayed unmatched. In nucleotides, the CDR3 is TGTGCCAGCAGCAGTAGCGGGATCTCCTACGAGCAGTACTTC. Translation gives CASSSSGISYEQYF.

The rearrangement joins TRBV19 to TRBJ1-5; weak D call: TRBD1 (6 bases). CDR1 is LNHDA and CDR2 is SQIVND in the germline V gene (reference sequence). The length of the CDR3 is 14 residues. V shed 7 bases and J shed 5 bases, with 15 bases lying between them. CDR3 bases: TGTGCCAGTAACCTGGGACACCCTCATCAGCCCCAGCATTTT. Translation: CASNLGHPHQPQHF.

This chain uses TRBV11-2 with TRBJ1-6; no clear D gene. The V gene's germline CDR1 is SGHAT and CDR2 FQNNGV. This CDR3 has 12 residues. V shed 5 bases and J shed 6 bases, with 5 bases lying between them. CDR3 coding DNA: TGTGCCAGCAGCCTAAGTAATTCACCCCTCCACTTT. It encodes CASSLSNSPLHF.

This clone was counted between two and nine times. J is TRBJ2-7 and V is TRBV6-1; perhaps TRBD2 as D (6 bases). The CDR3 extends over 12 amino acids. V lost 1 base to trimming and J lost 13 bases, with 14 bases between them. The germline gives CDR1 MNHNS, CDR2 SASEGT. CDR3 in amino acids: CASSEVGGFPYF. CDR3 DNA sequence: TGTGCCAGCAGTGAAGTGGGGGGATTTCCATACTTC.

This chain links TRBV2 with TRBJ2-5; D remains ambiguous. This CDR3 spans 13 amino acids. In germline, CDR1 is SNHLY, CDR2 FYNNEI. Between the trimmed V and J ends, which lost 2 bases and 5 bases, there was a span of 9 bases. CDR3 sequence reads: CASSENSGETQYF. The CDR3 DNA reads TGTGCCAGCAGTGAAAACAGTGGGGAGACCCAGTACTTC.

The rearrangement links TRBV29-1 to TRBJ2-3; 9 positions match TRBD1. V gave up 6 bases and J gave up 5 bases; unmatched junction bases: 6. CDR3 length: 13 amino acids. Germline CDR1 and CDR2: SQVTM and ANQGSEA. The CDR3 DNA sequence: TGCAGCGTATCACAGGGGGCTGGAGATACGCAGTATTTT. It codes for CSVSQGAGDTQYF.

This chain links TRBV27 with TRBJ2-3; the match to TRBD2 covers 8 bases. The CDR3 contains 14 residues. CDR1 is MNHEY and CDR2 is SMNVEV in the germline V gene (reference sequence). After removal of 8 bases from V and 4 bases from J, the junction contained 8 bases not matched to a gene. The CDR3 DNA reads as TGTGCCAGCCGGAGCGGGAGTCTCGCAGATACGCAGTATTTT. Its protein is CASRSGSLADTQYF.

The V call is TRBV4-2, the J call TRBJ2-7; 8 positions match TRBD2. Per germline, CDR1 LGHNA and CDR2 YNFKEQ. The junction had 1 base not matched to a gene; V was cut back by 4 bases and J by 2 bases. The CDR3 loop spans 13 amino acids. The CDR3 loop is CASSPGLAYEQYF. The CDR3, as DNA: TGTGCCAGCAGCCCGGGACTAGCCTACGAGCAGTACTTC.

The rearrangement uses TRBV2 and TRBJ2-2; TRBD1 matches 8 bases. Germline V lookup: CDR1 SNHLY, CDR2 FYNNEI. V was pared by 5 bases and J by 6 bases, with 8 bases of the junction left unmatched. This CDR3 is 15 amino acids long. As DNA, the CDR3 is TGTGCCAGCAGTCCTAGGACAGGGCAGCCCGGGGAGCTGTTTTTT. This codes for CASSPRTGQPGELFF.